This T cell receptor beta chain was documented in a study of OX40 agonist ivuxolimab in advanced cancers. Per the germline V gene, CDR1 is SQVTM and CDR2 is ANQGSEA. This CDR3 has 14 residues. Trimming cost V 5 bases and J 3 bases, with 14 bases left between them. Findings and caveats of the study: Part of the nonresponder group also had normalized T-cell clonal expansion that was low. In the 0.1 to 3.0 mg/kg range, CD4+ and CD8+ blood T cells had expanded clonally by week 6.

Note on this clone: Its specificity is not known.

The assay was immunoSEQ multiplex PCR, and TCRdb's table has in-frame clones only and misses some. The sample has approximately 130,000 clones, approximately 90% seen once. V gene TRBV29-1 combines with J gene TRBJ2-1; the D gene is possibly TRBD1 (5 bases). The source was CD4+ or CD8+ T cells sorted from blood, collected in a trial of the OX40 agonist ivuxolimab. This clonotype was obtained from an adult with an advanced solid tumor such as melanoma, head and neck, liver or kidney cancer. The CDR3 DNA follows: TGCAGCGTTCCAAGAGGACACGACTACAATGAGCAGTTCTTC. Translating it yields CSVPRGHDYNEQFF.